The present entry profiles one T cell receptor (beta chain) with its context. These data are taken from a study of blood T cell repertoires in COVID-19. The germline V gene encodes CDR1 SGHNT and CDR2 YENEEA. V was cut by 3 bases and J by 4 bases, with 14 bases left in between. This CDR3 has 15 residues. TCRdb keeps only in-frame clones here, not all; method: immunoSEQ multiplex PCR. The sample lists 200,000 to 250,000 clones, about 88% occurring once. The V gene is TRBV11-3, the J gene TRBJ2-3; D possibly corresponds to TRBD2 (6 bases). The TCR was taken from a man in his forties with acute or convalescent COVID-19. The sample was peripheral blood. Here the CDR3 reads CASSLRGGVADTQYF. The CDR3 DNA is TGTGCCAGCAGCTTGCGCGGAGGGGTAGCAGATACGCAGTATTTT. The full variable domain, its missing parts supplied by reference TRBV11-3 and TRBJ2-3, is EAGVVQSPRYKIIEKKQPVAFWCNPISGHNTLYWYLQNLGQGPELLIRYENEEAVDDSQLPKDRFSAERLKGVDSTLKIQPAELGDSAVYLCASSLRGGVADTQYFGPGTRLTVL.